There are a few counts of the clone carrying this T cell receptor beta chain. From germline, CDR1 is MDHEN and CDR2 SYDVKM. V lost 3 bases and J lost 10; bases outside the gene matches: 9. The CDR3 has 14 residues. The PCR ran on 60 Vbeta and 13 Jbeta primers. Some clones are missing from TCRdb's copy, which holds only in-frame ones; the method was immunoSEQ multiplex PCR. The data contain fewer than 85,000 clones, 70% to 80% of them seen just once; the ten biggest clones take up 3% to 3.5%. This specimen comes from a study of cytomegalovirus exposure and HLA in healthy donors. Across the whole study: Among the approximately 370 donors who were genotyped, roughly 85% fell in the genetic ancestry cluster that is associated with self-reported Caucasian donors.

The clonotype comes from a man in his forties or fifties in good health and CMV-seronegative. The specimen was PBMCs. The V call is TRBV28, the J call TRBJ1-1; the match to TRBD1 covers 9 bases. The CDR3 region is CASSLAGQGGLAFF. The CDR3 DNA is TGTGCCAGCAGTTTGGCGGGACAGGGTGGTTTAGCTTTCTTT.